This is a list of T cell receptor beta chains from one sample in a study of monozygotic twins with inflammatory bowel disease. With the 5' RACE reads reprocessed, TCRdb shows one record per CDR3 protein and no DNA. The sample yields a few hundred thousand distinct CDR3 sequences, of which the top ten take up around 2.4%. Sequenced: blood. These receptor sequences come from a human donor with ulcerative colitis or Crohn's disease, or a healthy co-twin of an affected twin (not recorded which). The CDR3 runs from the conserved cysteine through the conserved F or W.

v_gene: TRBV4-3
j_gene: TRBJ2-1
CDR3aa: CASSQALSGTGDYNEQFF

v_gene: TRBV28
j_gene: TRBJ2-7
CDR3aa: CASSFSESYEQYF

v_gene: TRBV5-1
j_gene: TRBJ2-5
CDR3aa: CASSLGDTLYQETQYF

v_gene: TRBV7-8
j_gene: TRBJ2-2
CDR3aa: CASKGPLAGVGTGELFF

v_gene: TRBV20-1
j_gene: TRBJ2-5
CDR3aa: CSARDLRLAGGRETQYF

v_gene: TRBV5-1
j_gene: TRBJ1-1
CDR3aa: CASSLETKNTEAFF

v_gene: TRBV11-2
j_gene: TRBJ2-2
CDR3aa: CASRSNAGELFF

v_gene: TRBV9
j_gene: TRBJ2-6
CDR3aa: CASSVAGQAGANVLTF

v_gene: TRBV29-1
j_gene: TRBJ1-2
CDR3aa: CSVAGTANYGYTF

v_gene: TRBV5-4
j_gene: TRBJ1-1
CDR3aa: CASSLMWGAGTEAFF

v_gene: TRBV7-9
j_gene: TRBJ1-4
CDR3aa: CASSLERGGATNEKLFF

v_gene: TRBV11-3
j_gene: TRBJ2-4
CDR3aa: CASSPPGLGDIQYF

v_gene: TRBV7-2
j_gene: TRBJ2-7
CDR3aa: CASSSPRLAGSYEQYF

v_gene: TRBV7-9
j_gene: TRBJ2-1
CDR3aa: CASSPKKGVNEQFF

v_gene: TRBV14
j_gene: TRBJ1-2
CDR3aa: CASSHVGGSYGYTF

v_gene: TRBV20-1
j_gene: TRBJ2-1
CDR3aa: CSAREGTKYNEQFF

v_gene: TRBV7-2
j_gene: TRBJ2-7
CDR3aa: CASSSQSGRYEQYF